This TCR beta chain derives from a study of shared clonotypes between healthy human individuals (dated by TCRdb to the early 2020s). Regarding the study in general: Three men and two women, aged 18 to 49 years, made up the cohort. To estimate repertoire size and how much clonotype sharing occurs between individuals, the study deeply sequenced the blood TCR repertoires of about 5 healthy adults. Leukapheresis yielded between about 0.94 and 8.9 billion PBMCs per donor. Different laboratories and diverse techniques were used to prepare libraries and sequence TCR repertoires, to increase sequencing depth and limit assay-specific biases. For each donor, CD4 naive and CD4 memory were each given three plates, CD8 naive was given two plates, and CD8 memory was given one plate.

Using the deep immunoSEQ assay, TCR CDR3 regions were amplified from genomic DNA by multiplex PCR. Extracted genomic DNA from each cell subset was spread evenly across all wells of several immunoSEQ 96-well plates, with each plate serving as a replicate. For sorted subsets, each replicate PCR was loaded with approximately 190 ng genomic DNA, equivalent to 25,000 to 35,000 T cell genomes. Purified libraries were measured with a Qubit 3.0 fluorometer, size-checked on a Bioanalyzer 2100, and measured again with the KAPA Library Quantification kit. Every immunoSEQ 96-well plate was sequenced on a dedicated single-read 150-cycle Illumina NextSeq 550 flow cell. On the study's bioinformatics: Because the immunoSEQ output included only junctional sequences and no quality scores, the filtering could not be the same as the filtering used for full-length reads. To assign V/J genes and CDR3, sequences were annotated using PyIR, a Python wrapper for IgBLAST v1.9, with IMGT germline references. Any read was removed if the V/J assignment was weak (E-value above 1e-6), the CDR3 was missing, or the read contained stop codons, out-of-frame junctions, or ambiguous translated residues. V3J clonotypes were defined as sequences sharing an identical inferred V gene, J gene, and CDR3 amino acid sequence. The percentage overlap between two repertoires was calculated by dividing the number of shared unique clonotypes by the size of the smaller repertoire. RTK rarefaction, the Chao1 estimator, and Recon v2.1 estimates of unobserved clonotypes were used to assess repertoire richness. For all TCRbeta clonotypes obtained by the gDNA method from four donors, generation probabilities were computed with OLGA. Sourced from immuneACCESS, this table was stored by TCRdb with only in-frame sequences that have V and J called. A share of the clones is absent; for the studies checked, an unresolved V gene accounts for under half, and the remainder has no known explanation. Clone size and V and J calls were adopted from that table, with D and trimming inferred from the DNA. Here the sample has 2 million to 2.5 million clones; nearly 97% occur a single time. The ten largest clones capture around 0.13% of the sample.

The donors were healthy, HIV-negative adults with no recently reported acute infections or vaccinations. Only Caucasian adults living in Nashville, Tennessee, USA were represented among the donors. CD4+ T cells were enriched by magnetic negative selection; naive cells were then positively selected on CD45RA, and the negative fraction formed the memory subset. After blood collection by leukapheresis, PBMCs were isolated using Ficoll-Histopaque density gradient centrifugation and then cryopreserved in the vapor phase of liquid nitrogen. Purity and quantity of every magnetically sorted T cell population were checked by analytical flow cytometry. Genomic DNA was isolated from each sorted fraction and quantified by UV absorbance on a Nanodrop 2000c. According to the germline V gene (reference sequence), CDR1 reads MNHEY and CDR2 reads SMNVEV. For this chain, trimming is 8 bases at the V end and 8 bases at the J end, and the number of junction bases without a gene match is 10. There are 14 amino acids in the CDR3, from cysteine to phenylalanine inclusive. Only the CDR3 DNA is retained, 42 bases long and in frame from the first base.

As to this clone: The target of this receptor is not known. No clone much larger than this one lies a single base away; base qualities are absent.

What the authors observed across the whole study: Because the study included a small number of donors, the genetic and exposure-history diversity represented was limited. Pairwise subsampling led to the expectation that sequencing depth would affect the degree of clonotype sharing among donors. Sharing across a handful of donors was observed for 4.5% to 6.5% of naive CD4, 3% to 3.5% of naive CD8, roughly 2.3% of memory CD4, and approximately 0.41% of memory CD8 clonotypes. Incomplete sequencing was indicated by rarefaction of sorted-subset datasets, despite the large sequencing depth. Only blood was sampled, and tissue TCR repertoires likely differ from those in blood. Higher generation probabilities were observed for clonotypes shared by all four sorted-subset donors than for non-shared clonotypes. Estimated clonotype richness was generally larger for naive than for memory subsets.

Rearrangement joined TRBV27 to TRBJ1-4; 8 middle bases align to TRBD1. The sequencing input was naive CD4+ T cells sorted from blood. In the paper's terms, the cell subset or site label means: CD45RA+ positively selected. This TCR derives from a man aged 18 to 30 in good health. The sequenced DNA: TGTGCCAGCGGACCAGGGGGCGTGGGCGAAAAACTGTTTTTT. It codes for CASGPGGVGEKLFF.